The TCR beta chain under discussion was sequenced for a study of cytomegalovirus exposure and HLA in healthy donors. Primers included in the PCR were 60 Vbeta and 13 Jbeta primers. Method: immunoSEQ multiplex PCR; TCRdb's copy keeps in-frame clones and lacks some. This sample has 200,000 or so clones; around 75% occur once, and the top ten carry approximately 6%. With regard to this clone: What it binds is unknown.

The study's findings and limits: High sensitivity and specificity were reportedly achieved when the classifier diagnosed cytomegalovirus status. In a later analysis, V- and J-gene trimming of beta chains associated with a DCLRE1C missense variant, replicated independently.

The TCR originated in a woman aged 30 to 39 in good health and CMV-seropositive. Sequencing was performed on PBMCs.

CDR3 residues: CASSQTDGNTEAFF. DNA of the CDR3: TGTGCCAGTAGCCAGACAGACGGTAACACTGAAGCTTTCTTT. The chain is built from TRBV19 and TRBJ1-1; perhaps TRBD1 as D (5 bases). This CDR3 is built from 14 residues. V was pared by 6 bases and J by 2 bases, with 13 bases between. The germline CDR1 and CDR2 sequences are LNHDA and SQIVND (reference sequence).